These T cell receptor beta chains were read from a single sample in a study of blood T cell repertoires in COVID-19. Produced via immunoSEQ multiplex PCR; TCRdb's table is partial and in-frame only. The sample lists over 300,000 clones, 85% to 90% occurring once. The sequencing sample was made of peripheral blood. The source of these receptors is a young man with active or convalescent COVID-19. CDR3s include the opening cysteine and the closing phenylalanine or tryptophan. D genes are given only for firm matches. Rows give clone size only sometimes, using once, few, many, or a class for an expanded clone.

>TRBV6-5|TRBD1|TRBJ2-1|.
TGTGCCAGCAGAACACAGGGGTCCTATGAGCAGTTCTTC
CASRTQGSYEQFF
>TRBV18|TRBD1|TRBJ1-1|.
TGTGCCAGCTCACCCCTGCCGGGACAGGGTTTGGACACTGAAGCTTTCTTT
CASSPLPGQGLDTEAFF
>TRBV19|TRBD2|TRBJ2-1|.
TGTGCCAGTAGTATAATGAGCGGGAGTTTAAATGAGCAGTTCTTC
CASSIMSGSLNEQFF
>TRBV15|.|TRBJ1-1|.
TGTGCCACCAGCAGAGGGACGGGGTACAAAGCTTTCTTT
CATSRGTGYKAFF
>TRBV3-1/TRBV3-2|.|TRBJ2-1|.
TGTGCCAGCCCCAACCATCCGACTTGGAATGAGCAGTTCTTC
CASPNHPTWNEQFF
>TRBV6-5|.|TRBJ1-1|.
TGTGCCAGCAGCCAGGACGGGAGGGGTGAAGCTTTCTTT
CASSQDGRGEAFF
>TRBV7-9|.|TRBJ1-2|.
TGTGCCAGCAGCTTAGGGTTTCAGGGTGGGATCTATGGCTACACCTTC
CASSLGFQGGIYGYTF
>TRBV3-1/TRBV3-2|TRBD1|TRBJ1-2|.
TGTGCCAGCAGCTTCAACCGGGACAGATATGGCTACACCTTC
CASSFNRDRYGYTF
>TRBV3-1/TRBV3-2|.|TRBJ2-7|.
TGTGCCAGCAGCCATCATTCCCCATACGAGCAGTACTTC
CASSHHSPYEQYF
>TRBV4-3|TRBD1|TRBJ1-2|once
TGCGCCAGCAGCCAGGGGACAGCCGTTTATGGCTACACCTTC
CASSQGTAVYGYTF
>TRBV30|.|TRBJ1-4|.
TGTGCCTACCAGGGGAGTAATGAAAAACTGTTTTTT
CAYQGSNEKLFF
>TRBV11-2|.|TRBJ2-7|.
TGTGCCAGCAGCCCTCTACGGCGGACAAGCTCCTACGAGCAGTACTTC
CASSPLRRTSSYEQYF
>TRBV7-3|.|TRBJ2-3|.
TGTGCCAGCAGCCGATCGGGGGGCACAGATACGCAGTATTTT
CASSRSGGTDTQYF
>TRBV6-5|.|TRBJ1-3|.
TGTGCCAGCAGAGAGGGGGTAACTGGAAACACCATATATTTT
CASREGVTGNTIYF
>TRBV4-2|TRBD1|TRBJ2-6|.
TGTGCCAGCAGCCAAGTGGAACAGGGGGCTGGGGCCAACGTGCTGACTTTC
CASSQVEQGAGANVLTF
>TRBV27|.|TRBJ2-7|.
TGTGCCTCAACCAGGCAGGGTTTCGGCGAGCAGTACTTC
CASTRQGFGEQYF
>TRBV2|.|TRBJ1-4|.
TGTGCCAGCAGTCCCCGCCGCTTAGCAACTAATGAAAAACTGTTTTTT
CASSPRRLATNEKLFF
>TRBV7-9|TRBD2|TRBJ2-2|.
TGTGCCAGCAGCTCCACGCGGGGGGACACCGGGGAGCTGTTTTTT
CASSSTRGDTGELFF
>TRBV5-6|.|TRBJ2-7|.
TGTGCCAGCAGCTTGGGGAGCGGTCTCTACGAGCAGTACTTC
CASSLGSGLYEQYF
>TRBV27|.|TRBJ1-1|.
TGTGCCAGCAGTTTTCGGGGGTTGGCCACTGAAGCTTTCTTT
CASSFRGLATEAFF
>TRBV2|.|TRBJ1-6|.
TGTGCCAGCCATGCGGGGGGCATGTCACCCCTCCACTTT
CASHAGGMSPLHF
>TRBV6-2/TRBV6-3|TRBD1|TRBJ1-2|.
TGTGCCAGCAGTAAAACCGGGACAGGTGGTGGCTACACCTTC
CASSKTGTGGGYTF
>TRBV20-1|.|TRBJ2-5|.
TGCAGTGCTAGTCTCGAGACAGGACAAGAGACCCAGTACTTC
CSASLETGQETQYF
>TRBV5-1|.|TRBJ2-2|.
TGCGCCAGCCGGCGGACTCCTGCGGACCCCGGGGAGCTGTTTTTT
CASRRTPADPGELFF
>TRBV5-1|.|TRBJ2-7|many
TGCGCCAGCAGCTTTGTCGGTTACGAGCAGTACTTC
CASSFVGYEQYF
>TRBV9|TRBD1|TRBJ1-6|.
TGTGCCAGCAGCGTTGCAGGGGGAGCGAATTCACCCCTCCACTTT
CASSVAGGANSPLHF
>TRBV19|TRBD1|TRBJ1-4|.
TGTGCCAGTAGTATACCCCACAGGGGCGGGTCAACTAATGAAAAACTGTTTTTT
CASSIPHRGGSTNEKLFF
>TRBV5-6|TRBD1|TRBJ2-7|.
TGTGCCAGCAGCTCGACAGGGAGCTCCTACGAGCAGTACTTC
CASSSTGSSYEQYF
>TRBV28|TRBD1|TRBJ1-6|.
TGTGCCAGCACCTCCCGGGACAGGGTTGGTAATTCACCCCTCCACTTT
CASTSRDRVGNSPLHF
>TRBV4-3|.|TRBJ1-6|.
TGCGCCAGCAGCCAAGAGGGGGCTCCACCCCTCCACTTT
CASSQEGAPPLHF
>TRBV24-1|TRBD1|TRBJ2-3|.
TGTGCCACCAGTGATAGCAGGGGGAGCACAGATACGCAGTATTTT
CATSDSRGSTDTQYF
>TRBV7-3|TRBD1|TRBJ1-2|.
TGTGCCAGCAGCCAACACGAGACAGGGATAGGTGGCTACACCTTC
CASSQHETGIGGYTF
>TRBV10-3|TRBD1|TRBJ2-7|.
TGTGCCATCAGTGACCTAATCCGGGACAGGGGGCGTGGGGAGCAGTACTTC
CAISDLIRDRGRGEQYF
>TRBV3-1/TRBV3-2|TRBD1|TRBJ1-3|.
TGTGCCAGCAGCCACAGACGGGACAGGGGAACGTTGGGTGGAAACACCATATATTTT
CASSHRRDRGTLGGNTIYF
>TRBV2|TRBD2|TRBJ2-3|.
TGTGCCAGCAGTGGAGGTCGGGGGGTTCGTACAGATACGCAGTATTTT
CASSGGRGVRTDTQYF
>TRBV12-5|TRBD2|TRBJ2-7|.
TGTGCTAGTGGTTTGTACCGGGGCGGGAGTGCCGACGAGCAGTACTTC
CASGLYRGGSADEQYF
>TRBV6-6|.|TRBJ1-4|.
TGTGCCAGCAGCAATGAGAGGGAAAAACTGTTTTTT
CASSNEREKLFF
>TRBV4-2|TRBD2|TRBJ2-2|.
TGTGCCAGCAGCCAAGATGGGCTAGCGGGCTACGGGGAGCTGTTTTTT
CASSQDGLAGYGELFF
>TRBV28|TRBD2|TRBJ2-7|.
TGTGCCAGCAGCTTCGGACTAGCGGGTGTCTCCTACGAGCAGTACTTC
CASSFGLAGVSYEQYF
>TRBV3-1/TRBV3-2|.|TRBJ1-6|.
TGTGCCAGCAGCAGCCGGACACTGAGAACTAATTCACCCCTCCACTTT
CASSSRTLRTNSPLHF
>TRBV7-9|TRBD2|TRBJ2-2|.
TGTGCCAGCAGCCCCGGGACTAATAACACCGGGGAGCTGTTTTTT
CASSPGTNNTGELFF
>TRBV15|.|TRBJ1-5|.
TGTGCCACCAGCAGAGATCGAATACTTGGTCAGCCCCAGCATTTT
CATSRDRILGQPQHF
>TRBV28|.|TRBJ1-5|.
TGTGCCAGCAGTTTAGTGGGCTTCAATCAGCCCCAGCATTTT
CASSLVGFNQPQHF
>TRBV18|TRBD1|TRBJ1-6|.
TGTGCCAGCTCACAGCAGGGGGCGAATTCACCCCTCCACTTT
CASSQQGANSPLHF